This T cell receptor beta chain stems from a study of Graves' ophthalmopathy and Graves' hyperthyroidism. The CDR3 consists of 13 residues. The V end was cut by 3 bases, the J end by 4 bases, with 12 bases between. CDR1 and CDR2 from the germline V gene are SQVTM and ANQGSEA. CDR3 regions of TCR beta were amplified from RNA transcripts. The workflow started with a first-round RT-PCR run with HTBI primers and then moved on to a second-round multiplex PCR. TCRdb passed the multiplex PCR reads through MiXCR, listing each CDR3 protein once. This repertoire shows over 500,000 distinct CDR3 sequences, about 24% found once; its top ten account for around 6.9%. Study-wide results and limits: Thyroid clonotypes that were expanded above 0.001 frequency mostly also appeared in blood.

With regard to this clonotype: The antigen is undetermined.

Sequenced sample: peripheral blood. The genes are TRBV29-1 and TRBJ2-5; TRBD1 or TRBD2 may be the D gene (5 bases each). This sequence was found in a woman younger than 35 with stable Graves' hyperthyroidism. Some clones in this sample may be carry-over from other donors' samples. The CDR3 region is CSVDWGSGETQYF. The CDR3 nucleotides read TGCAGCGTTGACTGGGGGTCTGGAGAGACCCAGTACTTC.